These 28 T cell receptor beta chains were all obtained from the same sample, sequenced in a study of cytomegalovirus exposure and HLA in healthy donors. This PCR relied on a set of 60 Vbeta primers and 13 Jbeta primers. TCRdb's table, derived via immunoSEQ multiplex PCR, lists solely in-frame clones and lacks some. The sample has approximately 180,000 clones, roughly 87% seen once. Material: PBMCs. These receptors all stem from a girl under three years old in good health and CMV-seronegative.

CDR3 in DNA: TGTGCCAGCAGCACAGGGGGCGCGTGGGGAACTGAAGCTTTCTTT. Residues: CASSTGGAWGTEAFF. J is TRBJ1-1 and V is TRBV27; 9 bases are shared with TRBD1. Unmatched junction bases numbered 10, after V lost 6 bases and J lost 5 bases. CDR3 length: 15 amino acids. CDR1 and CDR2 (germline): MNHEY, SMNVEV (reference sequence).

The V and J genes are TRBV4-3 and TRBJ2-3, with a possible D match to TRBD2 (7 bases). This CDR3 is 15 amino acids long. Trimming pared 1 base from V and 1 base from J, leaving 9 bases between. The germline gives CDR1 LGHNA, CDR2 YSLEER. CDR3 nucleotide sequence: TGCGCCAGCAGCCAAGCGCGGGGGCGCACAGATACGCAGTATTTT. The encoded protein is CASSQARGRTDTQYF.

The chain uses TRBV7-9 and TRBJ1-3, with D maybe TRBD1 (5 bases). V was pared by 1 base and J by 2 bases, with 6 bases between. This CDR3 region has 14 residues. In germline, CDR1 is SEHNR, CDR2 FQNEAQ (reference sequence). The CDR3 is CASSLGTTGNTIYF. The CDR3 DNA follows: TGTGCCAGCAGCTTAGGGACAACTGGAAACACCATATATTTT.

The CDR3 reads CARSTGRSDTQYF. The CDR3 DNA follows: TGTGCCCGATCAACAGGACGGTCAGATACGCAGTATTTT. The chain carries TRBV30 and TRBJ2-3; TRBD1 might be the D (5 bases). Germline-derived CDR1 and CDR2 are GTSNPN and SVGIG (reference sequence). The length of the CDR3 is 13 residues. Trimming shortened V by 8 bases and J by 4 bases, and 16 bases separated the two germline ends.

The J gene is TRBJ2-7, the V gene TRBV10-3; the D gene is possibly TRBD2 (5 bases). Trimming took 6 bases from V and 2 from J, leaving 14 bases between them. Germline loops: CDR1 ENHRY, CDR2 SYGVKD. The CDR3 has 14 residues. The CDR3 protein is CAISPSGPTYEQYF. Here the CDR3 DNA reads TGTGCCATCAGCCCCAGCGGCCCGACCTACGAGCAGTACTTC.

CDR3 residues: CAWSRESYEQYF. DNA for the CDR3: TGTGCCTGGAGCAGGGAAAGCTACGAGCAGTACTTC. The chain combines TRBV30 with TRBJ2-7; a possible D gene is TRBD1 (5 bases). V gave up 3 bases and J gave up 3 bases, with 9 bases separating them. This CDR3 spans 12 amino acids. CDR1 GTSNPN and CDR2 SVGIG come from the germline V gene (reference sequence).

This chain uses TRBV13 with TRBJ1-2; D is perhaps TRBD1 (6 bases). Germline assignment: CDR1 PRHDT and CDR2 FYEKMQ (reference sequence). Trimming shortened V by 5 bases and J by 2 bases, and 15 bases separated the two germline ends. This CDR3 spans 15 amino acids. This chain's CDR3 is CASSRRDMGNYGYTF. CDR3 nucleotide sequence: TGTGCCAGCAGCCGCCGGGACATGGGGAACTATGGCTACACCTTC.

V and J are TRBV6-6 and TRBJ2-5, with 8 positions matching TRBD1. Per germline, CDR1 MNHNY and CDR2 SVGAGI (reference sequence). With V trimmed by 5 bases and J by 11 bases, 7 bases remained unmatched. The CDR3 runs to 12 residues. CDR3 nucleotides: TGTGCCAGCAGTCCGGACAGGGAGGAGCAGTACTTC. It specifies CASSPDREEQYF.

This chain uses TRBV19 with TRBJ2-5; a possible D gene is TRBD1 (6 bases). The CDR3 is 15 residues long. The V and J ends lost 4 bases and 4 bases respectively, with 16 bases between them. Germline CDR1 is LNHDA and CDR2 is SQIVND (reference sequence). As DNA, the CDR3 is TGTGCCAGTAGTACACAACAGGGTTCCGCAGAGACCCAGTACTTC. It translates to CASSTQQGSAETQYF.

This clone was detected once. J is TRBJ2-7 and V is TRBV5-4; weak D call: TRBD2 (6 bases). The CDR3 has 15 residues. Trimming removed 2 bases at V and 3 bases at J, with 15 bases between. Germline assignment: CDR1 SGHNT and CDR2 YYREEE (reference sequence). CDR3 in amino acids: CASSFRRGVRYEQYF. CDR3 DNA sequence: TGTGCCAGCAGCTTCCGGAGGGGCGTACGCTACGAGCAGTACTTC.

The chain couples TRBV6-1 to TRBJ2-3, with D perhaps TRBD2 (7 bases). V lost 3 bases, J lost 0 bases, and 25 bases lay in between. Germline loops: CDR1 MNHNS, CDR2 SASEGT. The CDR3 runs to 20 residues. This chain's CDR3 is CASSEAPRGDILFSTDTQYF. The CDR3, as DNA: TGTGCCAGCAGTGAGGCCCCTCGGGGGGACATTTTATTTAGCACAGATACGCAGTATTTT.

This clone came up once. The V and J genes are TRBV7-9 and TRBJ1-2, with D possibly TRBD1 on 5 matching bases. V lost 1 base to trimming and J lost 3 bases, with 9 bases between them. This CDR3 has 14 amino acids. The germline V gene has CDR1 SEHNR and CDR2 FQNEAQ (reference sequence). The CDR3 region has the DNA TGTGCCAGCAGCTTAGGGGGCGTATACTATGGCTACACCTTC. Translated: CASSLGGVYYGYTF.

The chain uses TRBV2 and TRBJ2-1; weak D call: TRBD1 (6 bases). Trimming stripped 6 bases from V and 6 bases from J, with 9 bases between. The length of the CDR3 is 12 residues. Germline V gene sequence: CDR1 SNHLY, CDR2 FYNNEI. DNA for the CDR3: TGTGCCAGCAGCCTACAGGGCAATGAGCAGTTCTTC. It encodes CASSLQGNEQFF.

The rearrangement uses TRBV5-1 and TRBJ2-7; the D is unclear. Trimming cost V 4 bases and J 0 bases, with 5 bases left between them. The CDR3 is made up of 12 amino acids. The germline V gene encodes CDR1 SGHRS and CDR2 YFSETQ. CDR3 DNA sequence: TGCGCCAGCAGCCCCATCTCCTACGAGCAGTACTTC. Encoded protein: CASSPISYEQYF.

The chain combines TRBV15 with TRBJ2-5; 7 bases align to TRBD2. The length of the CDR3 is 13 residues. After removal of 8 bases from V and 5 bases from J, the junction contained 8 bases not matched to a gene. Germline V CDR1 and CDR2: LNHNV, YYDKDF (reference sequence). The CDR3 coding sequence is TGTGCCACCTCGGCACTAGCGAGTGAGACCCAGTACTTC. Translated: CATSALASETQYF.

This clone was seen just once. The chain carries TRBV7-6 and TRBJ2-7; D uncertain. Looked up from germline, CDR1 is SGHVS and CDR2 is FNYEAQ. This CDR3 spans 15 amino acids. V was shortened by 3 bases and J by 3 bases, with 15 bases between the two germline ends. The CDR3 nucleotides are TGTGCCAGCAGCTTGAACTCGGGTAGCTTCTACGAGCAGTACTTC. This encodes CASSLNSGSFYEQYF.

V is TRBV7-9 and J is TRBJ2-5; D is possibly TRBD1 (5 bases). Germline V gene lookup returns CDR1 SEHNR and CDR2 FQNEAQ (reference sequence). Trimming stripped 2 bases from V and 3 bases from J, with 10 bases between. CDR3 length: 14 amino acids. Written as DNA, the CDR3 is TGTGCCAGCAGCTTACAAACAGGAGAAGAGACCCAGTACTTC. This codes for CASSLQTGEETQYF.

The V and J genes are TRBV7-8 and TRBJ2-7, with D uncertain. This CDR3 is built from 16 residues. The ends were cut back, 0 bases at V and 1 base at J, with 13 bases in the middle. Germline V gives CDR1 SGHVS, CDR2 FQNEAQ. DNA for the CDR3: TGTGCCAGCAGCTTAGCGCCTAAAGCGCGTTCCTACGAGCAGTACTTC. It is translated as CASSLAPKARSYEQYF.

This sequence joins TRBV5-1 and TRBJ2-7, with 9 bases matching TRBD1. V lost 5 bases to trimming and J lost 0 bases; unmatched junction nucleotides: 6. Germline CDR1 is SGHRS and CDR2 is YFSETQ. This CDR3 spans 15 amino acids. CDR3 sequence reads: CASRKDRGSSYEQYF. Here the CDR3 DNA reads TGCGCCAGCAGAAAGGACAGGGGAAGCTCCTACGAGCAGTACTTC.

This clone occurred once. The rearrangement joins TRBV14 to TRBJ2-7; weak D call: TRBD1 (6 bases). Germline lookup yields CDR1 SGHDN and CDR2 FVKESK. The V end was cut by 5 bases, the J end by 1 base, with 15 bases between. The CDR3 sequence is 15 residues long. The CDR3 nucleotides are TGTGCCAGCAGCGACTTCAGGGGTGGGTCCTACGAGCAGTACTTC. Encoded protein: CASSDFRGGSYEQYF.

The chain recombines TRBV5-1 with TRBJ1-4; a possible D gene is TRBD1 (6 bases). The CDR3 is 17 residues long. Germline V gene lookup returns CDR1 SGHRS and CDR2 YFSETQ. Trimming shortened V by 4 bases and J by 3 bases, and 19 bases separated the two germline ends. The CDR3 DNA follows: TGCGCCAGCAGCCCCCAGACAGGTCGTGGGGCTAATGAAAAACTGTTTTTT. Its protein is CASSPQTGRGANEKLFF.

The genes are TRBV9 and TRBJ1-4; TRBD1 matches at 7 bases. V gave up 4 bases and J gave up 7 bases; unmatched junction bases: 10. The CDR3 totals 15 residues. Germline-derived CDR1 and CDR2 are SGDLS and YYNGEE. The chain's CDR3 is CASSPRQGLTEKLFF. Written as DNA, the CDR3 is TGTGCCAGCAGCCCCCGACAGGGTTTGACTGAAAAACTGTTTTTT.

This clone has more than one count but fewer than ten. The V call is TRBV7-8, the J call TRBJ1-1; no firm D call. This CDR3 region has 13 residues. V was clipped by 1 base and J by 6 bases, with 9 bases between them. Per germline, CDR1 SGHVS and CDR2 FQNEAQ. The CDR3 nucleotides are TGTGCCAGCAGCTTAGAGGAGTTCGCTGAAGCTTTCTTT. It encodes CASSLEEFAEAFF.

This chain links TRBV6-6 with TRBJ2-7; unclear D gene. The CDR3 runs to 12 residues. Trimming shortened V by 3 bases and J by 3 bases, and 6 bases separated the two germline ends. Germline values: CDR1 MNHNY, CDR2 SVGAGI (reference sequence). CDR3 nucleotides: TGTGCCAGCAGTTATTCTAACTACGAGCAGTACTTC. As protein: CASSYSNYEQYF.

The CDR3 here is CASSVFERGEQYF. The CDR3 region has the DNA TGTGCCAGCAGCGTATTCGAAAGGGGCGAGCAGTACTTC. This chain links TRBV9 with TRBJ2-7, with D possibly matching TRBD1 (5 bases). The CDR3 is 13 residues long. The germline V and J ends were trimmed by 1 base and 6 bases, with 11 bases remaining between them. The V gene's germline CDR1 is SGDLS and CDR2 YYNGEE.

DNA for the CDR3: TGTGCCAGCAGTGACACCGGGACAGGGAACACTGAAGCTTTCTTT. This encodes CASSDTGTGNTEAFF. This chain uses TRBV9 with TRBJ1-1; the match to TRBD1 covers 8 bases. V gave up 5 bases and J gave up 1 base; unmatched junction bases: 7. This CDR3 spans 15 amino acids. The germline gives CDR1 SGDLS, CDR2 YYNGEE.

The chain employs TRBV7-9 and TRBJ2-3, with 11 bases fitting TRBD2. The germline V gene has CDR1 SEHNR and CDR2 FQNEAQ (reference sequence). Trimming at V came to 5 bases and at J to 1 base, leaving 5 bases not matched to a gene. The CDR3 is made up of 16 amino acids. CDR3 region: CASSGAGLAGTDTQYF. The CDR3 region has the DNA TGTGCCAGCAGCGGGGCGGGACTAGCGGGCACAGATACGCAGTATTTT.

V gene TRBV6-5 combines with J gene TRBJ2-4; D possibly corresponds to TRBD2 (6 bases). CDR1 is MNHEY, CDR2 SVGAGI, per germline. The germline V and J ends were trimmed by 10 bases and 0 bases, with 13 bases remaining between them. The CDR3 sequence is 14 residues long. The CDR3 DNA is TGTGCCACCACTCCGGGACTAGCCAAAAACATTCAGTACTTC. Translation: CATTPGLAKNIQYF.